This T cell receptor beta chain was captured in a study of T cell responses to AZD1222 COVID-19 vaccine. Pooling was applied to second doses at about 4 or about 12 weeks. Regarding the study as a whole: Clonal diversity was possibly underestimated, and the donors were mostly white British, with more females. Only a handful of individuals given AZD1222 were seropositive at baseline. Nearly half of the spike-specific TCRs reportedly recognize variant regions that carry no mutations.

This clone was detected only once. Its antigen remains unidentified. The table came from immunoSEQ multiplex PCR; TCRdb's copy has only in-frame clones and leaves some out. Here the sample spans 150,000 to 200,000 clones, roughly 92% being singletons. The V and J ends lost 1 base and 1 base respectively, with 11 bases between them. The length of the CDR3 is 16 residues. The germline CDR1 and CDR2 sequences are MDHEN and SYDVKM. This clonotype originated in an adult who received the AZD1222 COVID-19 vaccine. The sample was peripheral blood, taken 28 days after the second AZD1222 dose. The chain uses TRBV28 and TRBJ1-5; D is uncertain. Written as DNA, the CDR3 is TGTGCCAGCAGTTTATATCCAGGCCTAAGCAATCAGCCCCAGCATTTT. This sequence encodes CASSLYPGLSNQPQHF.